This TCR beta chain derives from a study of T cells in Graves' hyperthyroidism and ophthalmopathy. TCR beta CDR3 regions were amplified from RNA. Using the HTBI primer set, a first-round RT-PCR was run on the TCR CDR3. Each CDR3 protein gets one entry after TCRdb re-called the multiplex PCR reads with MiXCR. This table has 300,000 to 350,000 distinct CDR3 sequences, around 20% appearing once. J was trimmed by 4 bases and V by 3 bases; bases with no gene match: 5. Germline V CDR1 and CDR2: MDHEN, SYDVKM. The CDR3 totals 15 residues. This clonotype was detected only a few times. The sequence was obtained from a woman aged 50 to 65 with Graves' hyperthyroidism. Sequencing was performed on blood. The genes are TRBV28 and TRBJ2-2, with 7 bases that match TRBD2. The CDR3 nucleotides are TGTGCCAGCAGTTTCTGGGAGGGTAGCACCGGGGAGCTGTTTTTT. Translation gives CASSFWEGSTGELFF.